Sequencing of this T cell receptor beta chain was carried out in a study of T cells in women clearing cervical HPV infection (dated by TCRdb to the late 2010s). For the study in its entirety: The cases were 25 to 30 women with histologically confirmed HPV16-related CIN3 or worse, and 2 of those women had invasive cancers. The roughly 27 controls were women who cleared a single incident HPV16 infection within 12 months without developing precancer or cancer. Blood from cases was collected at the visit where the lesion was first found, while blood from controls was collected once the infection could no longer be detected. For cases, the median interval between lesion detection and blood sampling was over 130 days, with an interquartile range of roughly 90 to 200 days. Since HLA typing was available for only a few women, HLA type could not be ruled out as a confounder. This exploratory proof-of-principle case-control study, nested within the Guanacaste HPV Natural History Study in Costa Rica, compared TCR repertoires among women with different cervical HPV16 outcomes. Cases and controls were matched on year of sample collection and on age within five years. Median age was 34 years in cases versus just over 37 in controls, and baseline characteristics did not differ significantly. In the parent cohort, 8,500 to 12,000 women aged 18 or older were enrolled in Guanacaste, Costa Rica, during about 1992 to 1994 and were followed for less than 8 years. Five blinded duplicates per group were added as quality controls, giving some 60 samples: 50 or so participants and 10 replicates.

As concerns this clone: The target of this receptor is not known. The read ends 3 residues shy of where the CDR3 ends; the end is completed using the germline J gene.

The immunoSEQ assay used multiplex PCR to amplify TCR beta CDR3 regions from an average of approximately 1,200 ng of genomic DNA per sample. The assay corrected primer bias using a complete synthetic TCR repertoire to establish an amplification baseline. The amplicons were sequenced on the Illumina platform. The paper's processing steps were these. Sequence errors were corrected by clustering with frequency ratios and a modified nearest-neighbor algorithm, and the sequences were then analyzed in the immunoSEQ Analyzer using IMGT gene definitions. TCR richness and evenness were averaged over 20 rarefaction repeats at each rarefaction depth, excluding samples with fewer sequences than the depth. Wilcoxon rank sum tests with FDR correction were used to compare relative abundances of V, D and J genes between the groups. In the blinded duplicates, the intraclass correlation was less than 97% for TCR richness and averaged around 78% across 55 to 75 gene segments. What TCRdb holds here is the immuneACCESS table cut down to in-frame rearrangements. Part of the clones is not present; checked against another copy, under half of the missing clones reflect an unresolved V gene, and the others are unexplained. Clone size and the V and J calls come from that table; the DNA yielded D and trimming. The sample's records list about 36,000 clones. The ten largest clones represent 1.7% of the sample.

Every participant had a single incident cervical HPV16 infection, and women with prevalent HPV16 infections were excluded. Cervical HPV DNA was detected with MY09/MY11 PCR, and genotyping was done with dot-blot hybridization. Fifteen mL of heparinized blood were centrifuged, and the buffy coat was aliquoted, frozen at -30°C, then stored at -80°C. QIAGEN kits were used to extract genomic DNA from buffy coat specimens. Beyond this particular receptor, the publication reports: Significantly higher TCR repertoire richness was observed in CIN3+ cases than in controls across sequencing depths, whereas no difference in evenness was found. By combining richness with V gene abundances, random forest classifiers separated cases from controls with an estimated AUC of 0.83. The cross-sectional design could not show whether the associations came before the infection or were a result of it, and neither effector/memory subsets nor HPV-specific T cells were isolated. T-cell numbers per sample were unknown, so richness differences could reflect varying T-cell content rather than repertoire biology. Cases had lower TRBV6-7 relative abundance than controls (about 0.1% versus 0.15%; Bonferroni P = 0.0008).

Germline trimming amounts to 3 bases on V and 2 bases on J, with 2 as the count of junction bases outside the gene matches. The CDR3 runs 13 amino acids, cysteine and phenylalanine included. The DNA covers only part of the CDR3, 30 bases in frame from base 1. CDR1 and CDR2, per the germline V gene (reference sequence), are DFQATT and SNEGSKA. The rearranged chain carries TRBV20-1 and TRBJ2-5, with 8 bases in between that match TRBD1. The sequence derives from a woman aged 18 to 75 with a cervical HPV16 infection that either progressed to CIN3+ or cleared (not recorded which). The sequencing sample was made of blood buffy coat. The sequenced part of the CDR3 DNA is TGCAGTGCTAGGGGGACAGGTCAAGAGACC. The translation is CSARGTGQET. From start to end, the CDR3 is CSARGTGQETQYF.